The T cell receptor beta chain under discussion was sequenced for a study of T cell responses to AZD1222 COVID-19 vaccine. Note on this clone: Its antigen is unidentified.

V lost 3 bases and J lost 1; bases outside the gene matches: 6. Germline CDR1 is SGDLS and CDR2 is YYNGEE. The length of the CDR3 is 17 residues. Study observations and caveats: Of spike-specific TCRs, nearly half reportedly target regions left unmutated in variants. Dominant CD4 TCR responses targeted spike regions 160-218 and 743-854. Samples come after the peak T cell response, not at day 14. Clonal diversity was possibly underestimated; the donors were predominantly white British and more often female.

Repertoires were generated with immunoSEQ multiplex PCR, while TCRdb's copy carries only in-frame clones and drops some. The data hold around 100,000 clones, with approximately 88% observed a single time. J is TRBJ2-6 and V is TRBV9, with 8 bases identical to TRBD1. The source material was peripheral blood, sampled on day 0 of AZD1222 vaccination. This TCR was recovered from an adult in good health. The DNA for the CDR3 is TGTGCCAGCAGCGGGACAGGGTACCTTTCTGGGGCCAACGTCCTGACTTTC. Its translation: CASSGTGYLSGANVLTF.